What follows describes a single T cell receptor (beta chain). A read error may produce the germline difference seen at one junction end. This entry is derived from a study of T cells in Graves' hyperthyroidism and ophthalmopathy. In germline, CDR1 is SGHTA, CDR2 FQGNSA. There are 13 residues in the CDR3. Amplified regions were TCR beta CDR3 sequences from RNA transcripts. The HTBI set primed first-round TCR CDR3 RT-PCR. TCRdb reanalysed the multiplex PCR reads using MiXCR and keeps one entry per CDR3 protein. Here the sample spans about 680,000 distinct CDR3 sequences, under 45% being singletons. Sample: blood. This receptor was identified in a woman aged 40-49 years with Graves' hyperthyroidism. The chain couples TRBV7-2 to TRBJ1-1; D not certain. DNA for the CDR3: TGCGCCAGCAGCTTCACACAGAACACTGAAGCTTTCTTT. Protein product: CASSFTQNTEAFF.